This T cell receptor beta chain was captured in a study of shared clonotypes between healthy human individuals. This CDR3 comprises 14 residues. V lost 5 bases and J 5 bases, leaving 13 bases between the germline ends. Germline lookup yields CDR1 LNHDA and CDR2 SQIVND (reference sequence). TCRdb's table, derived via immunoSEQ multiplex PCR, lists solely in-frame clones and lacks some. The top ten hold about 1% of the sample, which has over a million clones, around 97% seen once. Every one of the donors was a Caucasian adult that lived in Nashville, Tennessee. The chain links TRBV19 to TRBJ1-3; D might be TRBD1 (6 bases). The specimen sequenced was naive CD4+ T cells sorted from blood. Regarding subset: CD45RA+ positively selected. The receptor was isolated from a man aged 30 to 39 in good health. Written as DNA, the CDR3 is TGTGCCAGTAGTCCCCTGACAGGTCGAAACACCATATATTTT. Its translation: CASSPLTGRNTIYF.